Below are 20 T cell receptor beta chains sequenced from a single sample in a study of T-cell reconstitution after alpha-beta-depleted transplantation in children (dated by TCRdb to 2016 to 2017). The library was generated by PCR. These reads were obtained on an Illumina HiSeq 2500. TCR libraries were prepared with molecular barcoding, using unique molecular identifiers to normalize TCRbeta repertoire quantification. The raw public data were reprocessed by TCRdb itself: fastp quality trimming at Q25, MiXCR clonotype calling, in-frame beta chains only. Here each entry gathers all rows of one CDR3 protein and keeps the most common genes and DNA. For this sample the table gives about 980,000 distinct CDR3 sequences, of which roughly 31% were detected only once. The biggest ten clones account for roughly 27% of the sample. The treatment or condition label, as the study defines it: allogeneic hematopoietic cell transplantation with graft depleted of TCRalphabeta T cells and CD19 B cells.

The material was PBMCs, mostly from graft donor cells, obtained 360 days after TCRalphabeta/CD19-depleted stem cell transplant. All receptors come from a boy less than two years old who had a stem cell transplant for SCID, so the T cells may come from the graft donor.

The rearrangement links TRBV5-5 to TRBJ1-4; D gene ambiguous. Trimming cost V 4 bases and J 10 bases, with 11 bases left between them. The CDR3 sequence is 12 residues long. Germline-derived CDR1 and CDR2 are SGHKS and YYEKEE (reference sequence). The CDR3 nucleotides are TGTGCCAGCAGCAGCGGGAAGCTAAAACTGTTTTTT. Its translation: CASSSGKLKLFF.

This clonotype has ten or more counts. J is TRBJ2-7 and V is TRBV4-2, with 8 bases lining up with TRBD1. Trimming removed 2 bases from V and 3 bases from J; junction bases left unmatched: 6. The V gene's germline CDR1 is LGHNA and CDR2 YNFKEQ. The CDR3 covers 15 residues. The chain's CDR3 is CASSQLRTGYYEQYF. CDR3 in DNA: TGTGCCAGCAGCCAACTCAGGACAGGGTACTACGAGCAGTACTTC.

The rearrangement links TRBV12-3 or TRBV12-4 to TRBJ2-7; D gene ambiguous. The CDR3 has 15 residues. Trimming cost V 1 base and J 7 bases, with 17 bases left between them. The CDR3 spells CASSLGNHPNREQYF. CDR3 bases: TGTGCCAGCAGTTTAGGTAACCATCCTAACCGGGAGCAGTACTTC.

This clonotype came up once. The chain carries TRBV20-1 and TRBJ2-3; 9 bases are a match to TRBD2. This CDR3 is 15 amino acids long. V lost 5 bases and J lost 0; bases outside the gene matches: 6. CDR1 and CDR2 (germline): DFQATT, SNEGSKA (reference sequence). The DNA of the CDR3 is TGCAGTGCTTCTCGACTAGCGGCAAGCACAGATACGCAGTATTTT. Translated: CSASRLAASTDTQYF.

The chain joins TRBV4-3 to TRBJ2-1; 10 nucleotides match TRBD2. CDR3 length: 15 residues. Unmatched junction bases numbered 4, after V lost 4 bases and J lost 4 bases. CDR1 is LGHNA, CDR2 YSLEER, per germline. DNA for the CDR3: TGCGCCAGCAGCCCGGGACTAGCGACTTACAATGAGCAGTTCTTC. Translated: CASSPGLATYNEQFF.

This sequence joins TRBV7-9 and TRBJ1-2; D is perhaps TRBD1 (5 bases). The length of the CDR3 is 14 residues. The germline CDR1 and CDR2 sequences are SEHNR and FQNEAQ (reference sequence). V lost 8 bases, J lost 4 bases, and 17 bases lay in between. The CDR3 nucleotides are TGTGCCAGCGGTCCAGGGTCATCTGGCTATGGCTACACCTTC. Translation: CASGPGSSGYGYTF.

The J gene is TRBJ1-6, the V gene TRBV28; weak D call: TRBD1 (5 bases). CDR3 length: 12 residues. Trimming took off 7 bases at V and 9 bases at J, with 10 bases between the two ends. Germline CDR1 reads MDHEN; CDR2 reads SYDVKM. This chain's CDR3 is CASKRGTSPLHF. In DNA, the CDR3 is TGTGCCAGCAAGAGGGGAACTTCACCCCTCCACTTT.

In regard to this clonotype: The conserved final phenylalanine or tryptophan is absent from the CDR3, which likely points to a read error. The gene calls are TRBV3-1 and TRBJ1-1, with a possible D match to TRBD1 (6 bases). The V end was cut by 6 bases, the J end by 0 bases, with 8 bases between. Per the germline V gene, CDR1 is LGHDT and CDR2 is YNNKEL (reference sequence). The CDR3 runs 13 residues. Written as DNA, the CDR3 is TGTGCCAGCAGACAGGGTTTGAACACTGAAGCTTTCTGT. Its translation is CASRQGLNTEAFC.

A few counts support this clonotype. The genes are TRBV7-9 and TRBJ1-5; D is ambiguous. V shed 3 bases and J shed 5 bases, with 8 bases lying between them. The CDR3 runs to 13 residues. CDR1 and CDR2 from the germline V gene are SEHNR and FQNEAQ (reference sequence). CDR3 coding DNA: TGTGCCAGCAGCTTTTCTGGTTATCAGCCCCAGCATTTT. This translates into CASSFSGYQPQHF.

The chain is built from TRBV19 and TRBJ2-1, with D uncertain. The V gene's germline CDR1 is LNHDA and CDR2 SQIVND (reference sequence). V dropped 3 bases and J dropped 6 bases, with 12 bases sitting between them. CDR3 length: 14 residues. The CDR3 reads CASSIGTYLNEQFF. CDR3 DNA: TGTGCCAGTAGTATCGGTACTTACCTCAATGAGCAGTTCTTC. Full variable domain (missing parts from reference TRBV19 and TRBJ2-1): DGGITQSPKYLFRKEGQNVTLSCEQNLNHDAMYWYRQDPGQGLRLIYYSQIVNDFQKGDIAEGYSVSREKKESFPLTVTSAQKNPTAFYLCASSIGTYLNEQFFGPGTRLTVL.

This chain links TRBV7-8 with TRBJ2-1; D might be TRBD2 (6 bases). V lost 6 bases to trimming and J lost 5 bases, with 14 bases between them. The germline V gene encodes CDR1 SGHVS and CDR2 FQNEAQ. This CDR3 contains 14 residues. The DNA of the CDR3 is TGTGCCAGCAGACCTCTAGCGTTGGACAATGAGCAGTTCTTC. It encodes CASRPLALDNEQFF.

This clonotype was seen only a few times. The genes are TRBV5-1 and TRBJ2-5; TRBD2 matches at 10 bases. The CDR3 has 16 residues. The trim removed 0 bases at V and 1 base at J, leaving 3 bases unmatched. Per the germline V gene, CDR1 is SGHRS and CDR2 is YFSETQ. CDR3 amino acids: CASSLDGLAVQETQYF. In nucleotides, the CDR3 is TGCGCCAGCAGCTTGGACGGACTAGCGGTCCAAGAGACCCAGTACTTC.

The rearrangement uses TRBV7-9 and TRBJ2-7; 8 bases are shared with TRBD2. V lost 5 bases and J lost 5; bases outside the gene matches: 5. The CDR3 contains 13 residues. CDR1 and CDR2 (germline): SEHNR, FQNEAQ (reference sequence). The CDR3 DNA is TGTGCCAGCAGCGACCCGGGGGGGCACGAGCAGTACTTC. It encodes CASSDPGGHEQYF.

A few counts support this clonotype. CDR3 nucleotide sequence: TGCGCCAGCAGCGGGGGACAGATAAACAATGAGCAGTTCTTC. Its protein is CASSGGQINNEQFF. This rearrangement joins TRBV5-1 to TRBJ2-1; 7 nucleotides match TRBD1. CDR3 length: 14 residues. CDR1 is SGHRS, CDR2 YFSETQ, per germline. V shed 4 bases and J 5 bases; nucleotides not matched to a gene: 6.

The chain is built from TRBV5-6 and TRBJ2-3, with 12 bases matching TRBD2. V trimming: 2 bases; J trimming: 0 bases; junction bases outside the gene matches: 7. Per the germline V gene, CDR1 is SGHDT and CDR2 is YYEEEE. The CDR3 has 18 residues. This CDR3 is CASSLASGGAGSTDTQYF. CDR3 DNA sequence: TGTGCCAGCAGCTTAGCTAGCGGGGGGGCCGGGAGCACAGATACGCAGTATTTT.

In its sample, this clonotype was seen many times. The chain joins TRBV29-1 to TRBJ2-7, with a possible D match to TRBD1 (6 bases). The germline V gene has CDR1 SQVTM and CDR2 ANQGSEA. The CDR3 extends over 16 amino acids. V shed 1 base and J shed 4 bases, with 20 bases lying between them. The CDR3 reads CSVEGLTGKGVYEQYF. CDR3 nucleotide sequence: TGCAGCGTTGAAGGGCTCACAGGGAAGGGCGTGTACGAGCAGTACTTC.

The CDR3 DNA reads as TGCAGTGCTAGCGGGGCGGCGGGCAATCAGCCCCAGCATTTT. It is translated as CSASGAAGNQPQHF. The chain is built from TRBV20-1 and TRBJ1-5; TRBD1 is a possible D gene (5 bases). V lost 3 bases to trimming and J lost 2 bases, with 11 bases between them. Germline CDR1 and CDR2: DFQATT and SNEGSKA (reference sequence). This CDR3 spans 14 amino acids.

This clonotype was recorded at least ten times. This chain uses TRBV4-3 with TRBJ2-1; TRBD1 is a possible D gene (5 bases). V was cut by 5 bases and J by 5 bases, with 10 bases left in between. This CDR3 is built from 13 residues. Per the germline V gene, CDR1 is LGHNA and CDR2 is YSLEER. As DNA, the CDR3 is TGCGCCAGCAGCAGGGGCCCGAACAATGAGCAGTTCTTC. Encoded protein: CASSRGPNNEQFF.

The chain carries TRBV12-3 or TRBV12-4 and TRBJ2-3; 8 nucleotides agree with TRBD2. The CDR3 has 16 amino acids. The V segment lost 1 base and the J segment 4 bases; nucleotides outside the gene matches: 7. CDR3 in amino acids: CASSLEAGVTADTQYF. The CDR3 region has the DNA TGTGCCAGCAGTTTAGAAGCGGGGGTAACCGCAGATACGCAGTATTTT.

This clonotype was seen a handful of times. The CDR3 protein is CASSLVSGTSGVLQETQYF. The CDR3 DNA is TGTGCCAGCAGCTTAGTATCGGGGACTAGCGGGGTTTTACAAGAGACCCAGTACTTC. The chain is built from TRBV11-2 and TRBJ2-5; TRBD2 matches at 13 bases. The CDR3 length is 19 residues. The junction had 10 bases not matched to a gene; V was cut back by 1 base and J by 2 bases. The germline CDR1 and CDR2 sequences are SGHAT and FQNNGV.